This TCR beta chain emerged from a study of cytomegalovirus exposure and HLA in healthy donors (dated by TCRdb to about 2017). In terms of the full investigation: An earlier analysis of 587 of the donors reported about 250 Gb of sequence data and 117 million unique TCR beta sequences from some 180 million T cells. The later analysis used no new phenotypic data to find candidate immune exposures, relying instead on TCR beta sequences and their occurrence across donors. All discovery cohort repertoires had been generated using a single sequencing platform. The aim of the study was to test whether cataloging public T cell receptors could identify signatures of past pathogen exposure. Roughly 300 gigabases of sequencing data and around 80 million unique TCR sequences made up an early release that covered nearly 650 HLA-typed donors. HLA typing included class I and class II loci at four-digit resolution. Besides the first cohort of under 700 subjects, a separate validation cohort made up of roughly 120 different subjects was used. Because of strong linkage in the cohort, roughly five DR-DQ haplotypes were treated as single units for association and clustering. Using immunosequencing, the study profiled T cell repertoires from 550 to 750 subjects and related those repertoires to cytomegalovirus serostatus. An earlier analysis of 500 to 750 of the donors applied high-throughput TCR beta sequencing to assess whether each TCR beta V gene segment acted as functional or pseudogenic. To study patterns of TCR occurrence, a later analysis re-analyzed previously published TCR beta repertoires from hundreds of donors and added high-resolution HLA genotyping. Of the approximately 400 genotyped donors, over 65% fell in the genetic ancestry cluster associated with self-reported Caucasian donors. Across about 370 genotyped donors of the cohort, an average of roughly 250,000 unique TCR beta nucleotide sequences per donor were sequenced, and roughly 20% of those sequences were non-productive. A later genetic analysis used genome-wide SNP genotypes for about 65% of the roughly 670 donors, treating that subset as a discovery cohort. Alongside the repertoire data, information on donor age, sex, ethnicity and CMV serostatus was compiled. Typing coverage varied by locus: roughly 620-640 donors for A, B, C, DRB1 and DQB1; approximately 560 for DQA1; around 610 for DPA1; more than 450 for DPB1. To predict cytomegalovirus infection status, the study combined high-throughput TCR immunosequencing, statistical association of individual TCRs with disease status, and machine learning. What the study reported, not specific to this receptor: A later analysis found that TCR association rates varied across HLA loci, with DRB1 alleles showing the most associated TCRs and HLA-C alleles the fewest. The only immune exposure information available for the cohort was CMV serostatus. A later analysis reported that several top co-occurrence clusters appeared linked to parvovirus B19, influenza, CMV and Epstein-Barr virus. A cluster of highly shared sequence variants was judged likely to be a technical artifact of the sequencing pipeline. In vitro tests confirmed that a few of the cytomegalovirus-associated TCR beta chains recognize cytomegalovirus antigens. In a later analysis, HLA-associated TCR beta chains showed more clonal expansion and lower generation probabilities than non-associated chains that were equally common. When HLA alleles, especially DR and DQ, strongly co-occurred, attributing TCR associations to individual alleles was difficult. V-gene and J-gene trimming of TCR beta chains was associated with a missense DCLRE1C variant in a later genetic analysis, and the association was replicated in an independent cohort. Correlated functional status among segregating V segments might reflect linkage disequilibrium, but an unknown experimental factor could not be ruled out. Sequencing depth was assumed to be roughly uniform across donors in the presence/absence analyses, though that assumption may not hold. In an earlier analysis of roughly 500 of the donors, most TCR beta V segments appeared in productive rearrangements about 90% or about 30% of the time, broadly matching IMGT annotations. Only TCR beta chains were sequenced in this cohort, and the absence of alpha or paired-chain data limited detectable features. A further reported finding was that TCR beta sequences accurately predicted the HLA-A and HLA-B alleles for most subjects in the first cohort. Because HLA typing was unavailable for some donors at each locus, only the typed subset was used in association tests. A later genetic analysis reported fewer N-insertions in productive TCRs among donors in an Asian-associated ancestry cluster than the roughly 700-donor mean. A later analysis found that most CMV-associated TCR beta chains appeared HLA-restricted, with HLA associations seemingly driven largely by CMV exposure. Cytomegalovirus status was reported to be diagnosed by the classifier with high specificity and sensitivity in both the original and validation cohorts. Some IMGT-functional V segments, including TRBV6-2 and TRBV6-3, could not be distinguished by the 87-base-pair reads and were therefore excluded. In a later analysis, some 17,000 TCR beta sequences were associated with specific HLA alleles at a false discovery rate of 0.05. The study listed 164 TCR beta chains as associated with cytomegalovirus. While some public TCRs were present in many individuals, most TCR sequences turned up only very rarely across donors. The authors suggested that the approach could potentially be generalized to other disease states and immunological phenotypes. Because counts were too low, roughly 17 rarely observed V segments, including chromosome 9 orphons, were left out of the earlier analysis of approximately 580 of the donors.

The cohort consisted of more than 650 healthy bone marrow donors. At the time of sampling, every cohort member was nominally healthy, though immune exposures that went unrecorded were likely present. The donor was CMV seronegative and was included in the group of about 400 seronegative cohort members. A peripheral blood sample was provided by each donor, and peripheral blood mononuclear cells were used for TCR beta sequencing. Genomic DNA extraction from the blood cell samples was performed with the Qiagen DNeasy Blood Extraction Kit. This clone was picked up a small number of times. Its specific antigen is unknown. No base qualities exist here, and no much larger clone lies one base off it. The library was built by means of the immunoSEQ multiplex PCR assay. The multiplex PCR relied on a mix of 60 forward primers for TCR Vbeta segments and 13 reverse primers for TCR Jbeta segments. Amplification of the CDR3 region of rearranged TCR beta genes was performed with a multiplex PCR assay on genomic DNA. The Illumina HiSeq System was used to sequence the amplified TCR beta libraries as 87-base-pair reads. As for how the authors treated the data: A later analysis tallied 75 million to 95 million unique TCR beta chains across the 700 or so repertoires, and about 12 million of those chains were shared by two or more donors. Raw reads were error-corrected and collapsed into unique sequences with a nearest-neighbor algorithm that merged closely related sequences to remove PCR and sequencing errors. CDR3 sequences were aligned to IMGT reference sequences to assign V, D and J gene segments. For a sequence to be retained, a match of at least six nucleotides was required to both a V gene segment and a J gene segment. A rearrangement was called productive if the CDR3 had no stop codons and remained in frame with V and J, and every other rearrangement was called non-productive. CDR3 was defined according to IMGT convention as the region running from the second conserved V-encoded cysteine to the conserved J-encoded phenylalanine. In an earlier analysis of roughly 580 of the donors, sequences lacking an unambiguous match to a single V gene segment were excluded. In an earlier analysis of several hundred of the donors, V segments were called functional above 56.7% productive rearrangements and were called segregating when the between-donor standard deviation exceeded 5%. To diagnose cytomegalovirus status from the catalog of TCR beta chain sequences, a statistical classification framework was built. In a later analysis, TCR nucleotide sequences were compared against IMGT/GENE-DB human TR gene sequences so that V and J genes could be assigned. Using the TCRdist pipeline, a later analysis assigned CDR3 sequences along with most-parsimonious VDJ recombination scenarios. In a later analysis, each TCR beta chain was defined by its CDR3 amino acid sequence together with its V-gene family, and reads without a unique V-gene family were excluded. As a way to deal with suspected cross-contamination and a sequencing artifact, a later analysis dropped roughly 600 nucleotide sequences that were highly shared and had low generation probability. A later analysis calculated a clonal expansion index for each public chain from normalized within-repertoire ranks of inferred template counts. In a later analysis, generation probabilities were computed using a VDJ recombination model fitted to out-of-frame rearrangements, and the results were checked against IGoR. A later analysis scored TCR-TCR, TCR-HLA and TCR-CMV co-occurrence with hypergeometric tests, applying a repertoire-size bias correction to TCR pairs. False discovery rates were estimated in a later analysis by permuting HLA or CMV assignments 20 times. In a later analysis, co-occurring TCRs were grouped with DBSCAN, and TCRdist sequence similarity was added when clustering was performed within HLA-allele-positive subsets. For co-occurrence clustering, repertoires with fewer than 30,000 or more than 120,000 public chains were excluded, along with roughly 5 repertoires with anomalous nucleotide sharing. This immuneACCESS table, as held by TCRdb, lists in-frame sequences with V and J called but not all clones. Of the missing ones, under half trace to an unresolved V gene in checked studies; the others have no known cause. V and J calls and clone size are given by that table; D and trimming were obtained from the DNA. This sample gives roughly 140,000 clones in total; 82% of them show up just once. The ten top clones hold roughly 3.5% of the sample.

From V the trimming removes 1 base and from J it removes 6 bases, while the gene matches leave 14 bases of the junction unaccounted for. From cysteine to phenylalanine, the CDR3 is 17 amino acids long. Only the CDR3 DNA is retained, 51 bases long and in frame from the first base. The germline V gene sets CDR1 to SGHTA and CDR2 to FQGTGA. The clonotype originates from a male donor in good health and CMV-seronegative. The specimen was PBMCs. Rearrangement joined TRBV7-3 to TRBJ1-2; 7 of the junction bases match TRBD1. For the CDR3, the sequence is CASSLSGPTGAEDGYTF. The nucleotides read TGTGCCAGCAGCTTAAGTGGCCCCACAGGGGCTGAAGATGGCTACACCTTC. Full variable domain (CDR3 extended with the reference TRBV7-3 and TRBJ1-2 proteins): GAGVSQTPSNKVTEKGKYVELRCDPISGHTALYWYRQSLGQGPEFLIYFQGTGAADDSGLPNDRFFAVRPEGSVSTLKIQRTERGDSAVYLCASSLSGPTGAEDGYTFGSGTRLTVV.